A selection of T cell receptor beta chains follows, all from one sample in a study of T-cell memory formation after mild COVID-19. TCRdb redid the calling of the 5' RACE reads with MiXCR, one entry per CDR3 protein. The data contain 540,000 or so distinct CDR3 sequences, around 20% of them singletons. The sequenced material came from PBMCs or a T cell subset sorted from them (not recorded which). Receptor source: an adult woman who had mild COVID-19 (a few samples of this study predate the infection). Cell type and time point are not known. Each CDR3 is given with its conserved first and last residue. D genes are given only for firm matches. Not all rows give a size; the values are once, few, many and, for expanded clones, a class.

clone size	V gene	D gene	J gene	CDR3 protein	CDR3 DNA
.	TRBV29-1	.	TRBJ2-3	CSVEGWRGLPDTQYF	TGCAGCGTTGAAGGGTGGAGAGGGTTGCCAGATACGCAGTATTTT
few	TRBV5-1	TRBD2	TRBJ2-1	CASSPGLAAVNEQFF	TGCGCCAGCAGCCCGGGACTAGCAGCCGTGAATGAGCAGTTCTTC
.	TRBV29-1	.	TRBJ1-1	CSVAPGHLNTEAFF	TGCAGCGTCGCTCCGGGACACCTAAACACTGAAGCTTTCTTT
.	TRBV7-3	TRBD2	TRBJ2-7	CASSLTGTSGGIYF	TGTGCCAGCAGCTTAACCGGGACTAGCGGGGGAATTTACTTC
few	TRBV5-1	.	TRBJ2-7	CASSPLLGGETYEQYF	TGCGCCAGCAGCCCTCTCTTGGGGGGTGAGACCTACGAGCAGTACTTC
.	TRBV4-2	TRBD1	TRBJ2-7	CASSPEDRKLSLSYEQYF	TGTGCCAGCAGCCCAGAGGACAGGAAACTCTCCCTCTCCTACGAGCAGTACTTC
.	TRBV24-1	.	TRBJ2-4	CATSGPGENIQYF	TGTGCCACCAGTGGACCTGGGGAAAACATTCAGTACTTC
few	TRBV29-1	.	TRBJ2-7	CSATLPGRFIEQYF	TGCAGCGCAACCCTTCCGGGACGTTTTATAGAGCAGTACTTC
many	TRBV6-5	.	TRBJ1-1	CASSSMNTEAFF	TGCGCCAGCAGCTCAATGAACACTGAAGCTTTCTTT
many	TRBV9	.	TRBJ2-5	CASSVAPLLQETQYF	TGTGCCAGCAGCGTAGCCCCCCTATTACAAGAGACCCAGTACTTC
few	TRBV7-8	.	TRBJ2-6	CASSRPSGANVLTF	TGTGCCAGCTCCCGGCCCTCTGGGGCCAACGTCCTGACTTTC
.	TRBV27	.	TRBJ2-3	CASSPITSTDTQYF	TGTGCCAGCAGTCCCATCACCAGCACAGATACGCAGTATTTT
many	TRBV2	.	TRBJ2-3	CASSGTPWNTDTQYF	TGTGCCAGCAGTGGGACACCCTGGAACACAGATACGCAGTATTTT
many	TRBV12-3/TRBV12-4	.	TRBJ1-1	CASSLQGTEAFF	TGTGCCAGCAGTTTACAGGGAACTGAAGCTTTCTTT
.	TRBV5-1	TRBD2	TRBJ2-3	CASSVKREGEDTQYF	TGCGCCAGCAGCGTCAAGCGGGAGGGTGAAGATACGCAGTATTTT
.	TRBV20-1	.	TRBJ1-3	CSARPTQGIYGNTIYF	TGCAGTGCTAGACCTACCCAGGGGATCTACGGAAACACCATATATTTT
.	TRBV3-1	.	TRBJ2-6	CASRTGGARSGANVLTF	TGTGCCAGCCGAACTGGGGGGGCCCGCTCTGGGGCCAACGTCCTGACTTTC
few	TRBV9	.	TRBJ2-1	CASSFQAVSPYNEQFF	TGTGCCAGCAGCTTCCAGGCGGTGAGCCCCTACAATGAGCAGTTCTTC
few	TRBV12-3/TRBV12-4	.	TRBJ2-7	CASSLALRKYEQYF	TGTGCCAGCAGTTTAGCGCTTCGAAAATACGAGCAGTACTTC
few	TRBV4-3	TRBD1	TRBJ2-7	CASSQDGTGTTYEQYF	TGCGCCAGCAGCCAAGACGGGACAGGCACTACCTACGAGCAGTACTTC
.	TRBV6-6	TRBD1	TRBJ2-3	CASSYWTRGRGTDTQYF	TGTGCCAGCAGTTACTGGACCAGGGGGCGAGGCACAGATACGCAGTATTTT
.	TRBV6-1	.	TRBJ2-7	CASSEEPEGAYEQYF	TGTGCCAGCAGTGAAGAGCCGGAGGGGGCCTACGAGCAGTACTTC
.	TRBV24-1	TRBD2	TRBJ2-3	CATSGTSGRALPDTQYF	TGTGCCACCAGCGGGACTAGCGGGAGGGCCCTCCCAGATACGCAGTATTTT
few	TRBV5-1	.	TRBJ2-7	CASRRGTNSYEQYF	TGCGCCAGCAGACGAGGGACAAACTCCTACGAGCAGTACTTC
few	TRBV7-9	TRBD2	TRBJ2-1	CASSLARFGLAGLGEQFF	TGTGCCAGCAGCTTAGCGAGGTTCGGGCTAGCGGGACTCGGTGAGCAGTTCTTC
few	TRBV7-3	TRBD2	TRBJ2-1	CASSPQGLAAEQFF	TGTGCCAGCAGCCCACAAGGACTAGCGGCTGAGCAGTTCTTC
.	TRBV28	.	TRBJ1-5	CAINGADYSNQPQHF	TGTGCCATCAACGGGGCGGATTATAGCAATCAGCCCCAGCATTTT
.	TRBV11-2	.	TRBJ1-1	CASGGGTNTEAFF	TGTGCCAGCGGTGGGGGGACCAACACTGAAGCTTTCTTT
.	TRBV19	.	TRBJ2-7	CASSIHEAAEQYF	TGTGCCAGTAGTATCCACGAAGCGGCAGAGCAGTACTTC
.	TRBV7-9	TRBD1	TRBJ1-1	CASSGYRGLSTEAFF	TGTGCCAGCAGCGGATACAGGGGGCTAAGCACTGAAGCTTTCTTT
few	TRBV25-1	TRBD2	TRBJ2-7	CASSAMAGGPGEQYF	TGTGCCAGCAGTGCCATGGCGGGAGGGCCGGGCGAGCAGTACTTC
few	TRBV6-6	.	TRBJ1-2	CASSPTGPSLYTF	TGTGCCAGCAGCCCCACAGGGCCCTCCCTTTACACCTTC
few	TRBV6-2/TRBV6-3	.	TRBJ1-5	CASSYSTRDNQPQHF	TGTGCCAGCAGTTACTCGACAAGGGACAATCAGCCCCAGCATTTT
few	TRBV12-3/TRBV12-4	.	TRBJ2-1	CASSYSGSEPYNEQFF	TGTGCCAGCAGTTACAGCGGCTCTGAGCCCTACAATGAGCAGTTCTTC
few	TRBV5-1	.	TRBJ2-1	CASSLGEVRNEQFF	TGCGCCAGCAGCTTGGGGGAGGTCCGAAATGAGCAGTTCTTC
.	TRBV7-9	.	TRBJ2-1	CDSSLAISTVRERTYNEQFF	TGTGACAGCAGCTTAGCAATATCGACGGTTCGGGAGAGAACCTACAATGAGCAGTTCTTC
few	TRBV7-6	.	TRBJ2-1	CASSLAGGREQFF	TGTGCCAGCAGCTTAGCGGGGGGAAGGGAGCAGTTCTTC
.	TRBV24-1	TRBD2	TRBJ2-7	CATSDPGLGEQYF	TGTGCCACCAGTGATCCAGGACTAGGCGAGCAGTACTTC
.	TRBV10-3	TRBD1	TRBJ2-7	CAISDSGTAYEQYF	TGTGCCATCAGTGATTCCGGGACAGCTTACGAGCAGTACTTC
few	TRBV6-6	.	TRBJ2-1	CASSYGSGSGEQFF	TGTGCCAGCAGTTACGGGTCCGGTAGCGGTGAGCAGTTCTTC
few	TRBV6-5	.	TRBJ2-2	CASKQTPRGNTGELFF	TGTGCCAGCAAACAGACACCCAGGGGGAACACCGGGGAGCTGTTTTTT
.	TRBV3-1	.	TRBJ2-5	CASSPLLTRREETQYF	TGTGCCAGCAGCCCTTTACTAACCCGACGGGAAGAGACCCAGTACTTC
.	TRBV10-3	TRBD2	TRBJ2-7	CAISEAVWGGVYEQYF	TGTGCCATCAGTGAGGCCGTCTGGGGGGGGGTCTACGAGCAGTACTTC
.	TRBV5-4	.	TRBJ1-2	CASSPTPFPRYGYTF	TGTGCCAGCAGCCCAACACCGTTCCCGCGCTATGGCTACACCTTC
.	TRBV29-1	.	TRBJ2-7	CSVPGASSYEQYF	TGCAGCGTTCCCGGGGCCAGCTCCTACGAGCAGTACTTC
few	TRBV2	TRBD1	TRBJ2-7	CASSDLLGTDPYEQYF	TGTGCCAGCAGTGATCTACTGGGGACAGACCCTTACGAGCAGTACTTC
few	TRBV29-1	TRBD2	TRBJ2-3	CSVVRGGAGDTQYF	TGCAGCGTTGTTCGCGGGGGGGCGGGAGATACGCAGTATTTT
few	TRBV6-2/TRBV6-3	TRBD2	TRBJ2-3	CASSRLAGVGTDTQYF	TGTGCCAGCAGTCGACTAGCGGGAGTCGGCACAGATACGCAGTATTTT
.	TRBV30	.	TRBJ2-6	CAWRQILSGANVLTF	TGTGCCTGGCGTCAGATACTCTCTGGGGCCAACGTCCTGACTTTC
few	TRBV7-9	.	TRBJ1-2	CASSLEGIGGSGYTF	TGTGCCAGCAGCTTAGAAGGTATCGGGGGCTCTGGCTACACCTTC
.	TRBV6-6	.	TRBJ2-7	CASSYPGNSYEQYF	TGTGCCAGCAGTTACCCAGGAAACTCCTACGAGCAGTACTTC
few	TRBV7-9	.	TRBJ1-4	CASSFAGDLRREKLFF	TGTGCCAGCAGCTTCGCAGGGGACCTCCGTAGGGAAAAACTGTTTTTT
few	TRBV10-3	TRBD2	TRBJ2-1	CAISGDSGSPRPNEQFF	TGTGCCATCAGTGGCGATAGCGGGAGCCCCAGGCCTAATGAGCAGTTCTTC
.	TRBV19	.	TRBJ2-2	CASSTGDTGELFF	TGTGCCAGTAGTACCGGAGACACCGGGGAGCTGTTTTTT